The clone carrying this T cell receptor beta chain showed up just once. Germline CDR1 reads SEHNR; CDR2 reads FQNEAQ (reference sequence). The CDR3 extends over 14 amino acids. V was clipped by 3 bases and J by 3 bases; unmatched bases: 5. This specimen comes from a study of T cell changes during pregnancy in multiple sclerosis. Measured with immunoSEQ multiplex PCR; TCRdb has only the in-frame clones, and not every one. The data show about 110,000 clones, around 93% seen once. The chain has TRBV7-9 and TRBJ2-7; 7 nucleotides agree with TRBD1. This clonotype originated in a female donor in good health, enrolled as a control in a pregnancy study. Source: peripheral blood, taken in the third trimester of pregnancy. CDR3 in DNA: TGTGCCAGCAGCTTTGGACAGGAGGTCTACGAGCAGTACTTC. Translating it yields CASSFGQEVYEQYF.